The 30 T cell receptor beta chains listed next were all sequenced from one sample in a study of cytomegalovirus exposure and HLA in healthy donors. Primers: 60 Vbeta forward and 13 Jbeta reverse. Clones were sequenced by immunoSEQ multiplex PCR, and TCRdb holds only the in-frame ones, with some missing. The data contain about 120,000 clones, roughly four fifths of them seen just once; the ten biggest clones take up approximately 2%. Material for sequencing was PBMCs. The receptors come from a middle-aged man in good health and CMV-seronegative.

The rearrangement uses TRBV10-3 and TRBJ2-5; the D gene is possibly TRBD2 (6 bases). Trimming removed 8 bases from V and 1 base from J, with 14 bases in between. Germline V gene lookup returns CDR1 ENHRY and CDR2 SYGVKD. CDR3 length: 14 amino acids. In DNA, the CDR3 is TGTGCCATCGGGGCCACCGGGAGCCAAGAGACCCAGTACTTC. Amino acids: CAIGATGSQETQYF.

The CDR3, as DNA: TGTGCCAGTAGGAGAACTGGCGCCTCCCGACAGGGGAGCAATCAGCCCCAGCATTTT. This gives the protein CASRRTGASRQGSNQPQHF. The chain uses TRBV19 and TRBJ1-5; 8 positions match TRBD1. V was clipped by 6 bases and J by 1 base; unmatched bases: 17. This CDR3 contains 19 residues. CDR1 and CDR2 (germline): LNHDA, SQIVND (reference sequence).

Only one count was recorded for this clone. The chain has TRBV30 and TRBJ2-7; D is ambiguous. Trimming took off 2 bases at V and 3 bases at J, with 11 bases between the two ends. Germline-derived CDR1 and CDR2 are GTSNPN and SVGIG (reference sequence). CDR3 size: 13 residues. CDR3 loop: CAWSRTDIYEQYF. The CDR3 DNA reads TGTGCCTGGAGTAGAACAGATATCTACGAGCAGTACTTC.

This clone was found a few times. The gene calls are TRBV6-4 and TRBJ2-1, with D perhaps TRBD1 (6 bases). V lost 2 bases, J lost 5 bases, and 7 bases lay in between. Looked up from germline, CDR1 is MRHNA and CDR2 is SNTAGT. The CDR3 runs 13 residues. This CDR3 reads CASSDQGHNEQFF. The CDR3 nucleotides are TGTGCCAGCAGTGACCAGGGGCACAATGAGCAGTTCTTC.

This rearrangement joins TRBV6-5 to TRBJ2-3; D gene uncertain. V was trimmed by 7 bases and J by 5 bases, leaving 13 bases between them. Looked up from germline, CDR1 is MNHEY and CDR2 is SVGAGI. This CDR3 comprises 13 residues. The DNA for the CDR3 is TGTGCCAGCACCTCCTCGCTCGGAGATACGCAGTATTTT. Translated, it gives CASTSSLGDTQYF.

V and J are TRBV2 and TRBJ2-7, with a weak D call TRBD2 (6 bases). From germline, CDR1 is SNHLY and CDR2 FYNNEI. The ends were cut back, 6 bases at V and 1 base at J, with 16 bases in the middle. The CDR3 sequence is 15 residues long. The DNA of the CDR3 is TGTGCCAGCAGAAGGGAGGAGATTATTTCCTACGAGCAGTACTTC. Translation gives CASRREEIISYEQYF.

This sequence joins TRBV27 and TRBJ2-2; tentative D call: TRBD2 (5 bases). Germline V lookup: CDR1 MNHEY, CDR2 SMNVEV (reference sequence). The V gene lost 3 bases and the J gene lost 3 bases, with 11 bases spanning the gap. CDR3 size: 15 residues. CDR3 sequence (DNA): TGTGCCAGCAGTTTTGGGCGGGCACACACCGGGGAGCTGTTTTTT. This codes for CASSFGRAHTGELFF.

The chain joins TRBV30 to TRBJ2-5; no reliable D call. The V and J ends lost 3 bases and 2 bases respectively, with 4 bases between them. CDR1 is GTSNPN, CDR2 SVGIG, per germline (reference sequence). CDR3 length equals 11 residues. The CDR3 reads CAWSGQETQYF. CDR3 coding DNA: TGTGCCTGGAGCGGGCAAGAGACCCAGTACTTC.

In its sample, this clone was seen a few times. The CDR3 region is CASSTGTYATEAFF. In DNA, the CDR3 is TGTGCCAGCAGCACCGGGACATATGCCACTGAAGCTTTCTTT. The rearrangement joins TRBV7-9 to TRBJ1-1; D is perhaps TRBD1 (6 bases). CDR1 and CDR2 from the germline V gene are SEHNR and FQNEAQ (reference sequence). This CDR3 has 14 amino acids. Deletions cut 5 bases from V and 4 bases from J, with 14 bases between.

The J gene is TRBJ1-5, the V gene TRBV5-1; TRBD1 matches at 7 bases. V lost 0 bases, J lost 6 bases, and 6 bases stayed unmatched. The germline gives CDR1 SGHRS, CDR2 YFSETQ. This CDR3 has 15 amino acids. As DNA, the CDR3 is TGCGCCAGCAGCTTGGAGGCAGGGGGACGTCAGCCCCAGCATTTT. It yields the protein CASSLEAGGRQPQHF.

This clone was observed a single time. The chain couples TRBV18 to TRBJ2-7; TRBD2 agrees at 7 bases. The CDR3 has 14 amino acids. Germline CDR1 is KGHSH and CDR2 is LQKENI. The V and J ends lost 4 bases and 0 bases, in that order; junction bases with no gene match: 3. The CDR3 nucleotides read TGTGCCAGCTCACGCACTAGCGACTCCTACGAGCAGTACTTC. It yields the protein CASSRTSDSYEQYF.

The V gene is TRBV6-1, the J gene TRBJ1-1; a possible D gene is TRBD1 (5 bases). The V and J ends lost 3 bases and 5 bases respectively, with 13 bases between them. Per germline, CDR1 MNHNS and CDR2 SASEGT. The CDR3 contains 14 residues. CDR3 DNA sequence: TGTGCCAGCAGTGAGAAAGGGAGGGGTACTGAAGCTTTCTTT. Translation: CASSEKGRGTEAFF.

This sequence joins TRBV5-6 and TRBJ2-3, with TRBD1 identical over 7 bases. CDR3 size: 12 residues. The germline gives CDR1 SGHDT, CDR2 YYEEEE. The ends lost 3 bases at V and 12 bases at J; junction bases unmatched: 7. CDR3 DNA sequence: TGTGCCAGCAGCTGGAAGGGACAGAGACAGTATTTT. Translation: CASSWKGQRQYF.

About this clone itself: An end of the junction does not agree with germline; a read error may underlie this. This chain uses TRBV5-4 with TRBJ1-1; D gene ambiguous. CDR1 is SGHNT and CDR2 is YYREEE in the germline V gene (reference sequence). This CDR3 is built from 14 residues. The CDR3 DNA is TGCGCCAGCAGCCAAGCATCAGGTATTCCCGGAGCTTTCTTT. Amino acid sequence: CASSQASGIPGAFF.

The chain has TRBV18 and TRBJ2-2, with 7 bases fitting TRBD2. The V gene's germline CDR1 is KGHSH and CDR2 LQKENI. Unmatched junction bases numbered 12, after V lost 10 bases and J lost 4 bases. The CDR3 consists of 15 residues. The CDR3 spells CATPVPAGSTGELFF. The CDR3 bases are TGTGCCACCCCTGTACCAGCGGGAAGCACCGGGGAGCTGTTTTTT.

The V gene is TRBV1, the J gene TRBJ2-1; no check of the table's D call, TRBD1, against the DNA was made. TRBV1 constitutes a pseudogene. CDR3 length equals 14 residues. DNA for the CDR3: TGCACCAGCAGATGGCTTGTCCAGTCGAATGAGCAGTTCTTC. Protein sequence: CTSRWLVQSNEQFF.

The chain couples TRBV2 to TRBJ1-3; tentative D call: TRBD1 (5 bases). Germline V gene lookup returns CDR1 SNHLY and CDR2 FYNNEI. This CDR3 is built from 15 residues. Trimming shortened V by 2 bases and J by 8 bases, and 16 bases separated the two germline ends. CDR3 sequence (DNA): TGTGCCAGCAGTGAACGACGGCAGGGAGGACACACCATATATTTT. This codes for CASSERRQGGHTIYF.

The chain has TRBV18 and TRBJ1-6, with TRBD1 matching 8 bases. CDR1 is KGHSH, CDR2 LQKENI, per germline. The CDR3 consists of 14 residues. Trimming at V came to 5 bases and at J to 6 bases, leaving 3 bases not matched to a gene. The CDR3 here is CASSVDRVNSPLHF. CDR3 in DNA: TGTGCCAGCTCAGTGGACAGGGTTAATTCACCCCTCCACTTT.

This rearrangement joins TRBV6-5 to TRBJ1-1; no definite D call. Germline V gives CDR1 MNHEY, CDR2 SVGAGI. CDR3 length equals 13 residues. With 4 bases removed from V and 1 base from J, the gap between germline ends came to 7 bases. The CDR3 region has the DNA TGTGCCAGCAGTTTAAACAGGAACACTGAAGCTTTCTTT. Protein product: CASSLNRNTEAFF.

This chain connects TRBV1 to TRBJ2-7; TRBD1, the table's D call, was not compared with the DNA. TRBV1 is a recognized pseudogene. The CDR3 spans 15 residues. CDR3 sequence reads: CTSSQERQGQYEQYF. In DNA, the CDR3 is TGCACCAGCAGCCAAGAACGACAGGGCCAATACGAGCAGTACTTC.

This clone was observed a few times. The CDR3 nucleotides are TGTGCCAGCAGCCCGCGCCCCGGGACACAGCTAGCCAAAAACATTCAGTACTTC. Protein product: CASSPRPGTQLAKNIQYF. V usage is TRBV7-2 and J usage is TRBJ2-4; a weak D match, TRBD1 (6 bases). This CDR3 spans 18 amino acids. Trimming pared 5 bases from V and 0 bases from J, leaving 20 bases between. Germline CDR1 reads SGHTA; CDR2 reads FQGNSA.

The V call is TRBV2, the J call TRBJ2-3; TRBD1 aligns across 9 bases. The CDR3 length is 16 residues. Germline CDR1 SNHLY, CDR2 FYNNEI. Losses at the gene ends were 6 bases for V and 3 bases for J; bases not matched to a gene: 10. The CDR3 loop reads CASRKRSGQGTDTQYF. The CDR3 DNA is TGTGCCAGCAGAAAGAGATCGGGACAGGGAACAGATACGCAGTATTTT.

The chain is built from TRBV30 and TRBJ2-5; D gene uncertain. The CDR3 runs 16 residues. The germline V and J ends were trimmed by 0 bases and 4 bases, with 18 bases remaining between them. Per germline, CDR1 GTSNPN and CDR2 SVGIG (reference sequence). CDR3 bases: TGTGCCTGGAGTGTACTCTCAGCTCCCGGAGCAGAGACCCAGTACTTC. Amino acid sequence: CAWSVLSAPGAETQYF.

The chain links TRBV18 to TRBJ2-5, with TRBD1 as a possible D gene (6 bases). This CDR3 spans 13 amino acids. The V gene lost 3 bases and the J gene lost 7 bases, with 12 bases spanning the gap. CDR1 and CDR2 from the germline V gene are KGHSH and LQKENI. The CDR3 protein is CASSPAGEGTQYF. DNA for the CDR3: TGTGCCAGCTCACCGGCAGGGGAAGGGACCCAGTACTTC.

This chain joins TRBV7-2 and TRBJ2-5, with TRBD1 as a possible D gene (6 bases). V was trimmed by 3 bases and J by 2 bases, leaving 7 bases between them. The germline V gene has CDR1 SGHTA and CDR2 FQGNSA. The CDR3 spans 13 residues. The CDR3 loop reads CASSFRGQETQYF. DNA for the CDR3: TGTGCCAGCAGCTTTAGGGGGCAAGAGACCCAGTACTTC.

This chain joins TRBV6-6 and TRBJ2-1; D call uncertain. The V gene lost 7 bases and the J gene lost 3 bases, with 13 bases spanning the gap. This CDR3 contains 14 residues. CDR1 MNHNY and CDR2 SVGAGI come from the germline V gene (reference sequence). The CDR3 region is CASTRATLYNEQFF. For the CDR3, the DNA is TGTGCCAGCACGCGAGCCACTCTCTACAATGAGCAGTTCTTC.

The chain has TRBV7-9 and TRBJ1-1; D might be TRBD1 (6 bases). The CDR3 covers 12 residues. The ends were cut back, 6 bases at V and 8 bases at J, with 13 bases in the middle. In germline, CDR1 is SEHNR, CDR2 FQNEAQ (reference sequence). CDR3 bases: TGTGCCAGCAGTCCACAGGGAGAGGAAGCTTTCTTT. Residues: CASSPQGEEAFF. The whole variable domain, filled in from reference TRBV7-9 and TRBJ1-1, reads DTGVSQNPRHKITKRGQNVTFRCDPISEHNRLYWYRQTLGQGPEFLTYFQNEAQLEKSRLLSDRFSAERPKGSFSTLEIQRTEQGDSAMYLCASSPQGEEAFFGQGTRLTVV.

The chain carries TRBV6-5 and TRBJ2-5, with 8 bases identical to TRBD1. The V gene's germline CDR1 is MNHEY and CDR2 SVGAGI. This CDR3 spans 12 amino acids. The V segment lost 6 bases and the J segment 7 bases; nucleotides outside the gene matches: 4. CDR3 nucleotides: TGTGCCAGCAGACAGGGGGTGGGGACCCAGTACTTC. Amino acid sequence: CASRQGVGTQYF.

In its sample, this clone was seen a few times. The V call is TRBV18, the J call TRBJ2-5; no reliable D call. This CDR3 has 14 amino acids. V lost 3 bases to trimming and J lost 9 bases, with 17 bases between them. Germline CDR1 KGHSH, CDR2 LQKENI. The CDR3 here is CASSPGVSKTAQYF. The CDR3 DNA is TGTGCCAGCTCACCCGGAGTCAGTAAGACGGCCCAGTACTTC.

The chain links TRBV11-3 to TRBJ2-4; TRBD1 is a possible D gene (6 bases). V was clipped by 4 bases and J by 9 bases, with 16 bases between them. Germline V CDR1 and CDR2: SGHNT, YENEEA. CDR3 length: 14 residues. DNA of the CDR3: TGTGCCAGCAGCTCCCGGACAGAGGGCGGCATTCAGTACTTC. Translated, it gives CASSSRTEGGIQYF.